This T cell receptor beta chain was captured in a study of cytomegalovirus exposure and HLA in healthy donors. At the level of the study: Ancestry clustering placed about 86% of several hundred genotyped donors in the Caucasian-associated cluster.

Concerning this clone itself: What it recognizes is unknown.

Amplification used 60 Vbeta primers and 13 Jbeta primers. The repertoire was sequenced with immunoSEQ multiplex PCR; TCRdb's copy has only in-frame clones and lacks some. The profile shows some 160,000 clones, 78% of them singletons. The study, taken as a whole, reports: Most TCR sequences proved rare, with some public TCRs found in many donors. In a later analysis, TCR association rates varied by HLA locus: DRB1 most, HLA-C fewest.

Germline CDR1 SGHRS, CDR2 YFSETQ. V was clipped by 0 bases and J by 2 bases, with 14 bases between them. The CDR3 sequence is 16 residues long. The sequence derives from a woman in her forties in good health and CMV-seropositive. The chain is built from TRBV5-1 and TRBJ1-2; D possibly corresponds to TRBD1 (6 bases). Specimen: PBMCs. The CDR3 DNA reads as TGCGCCAGCAGCTTGGGACGACAGGCTATGAACTATGGCTACACCTTC. It codes for CASSLGRQAMNYGYTF.